This T cell receptor beta chain was identified during a study of T-cell memory formation after mild COVID-19. Using its own MiXCR run on the 5' RACE reads, TCRdb lists one record per CDR3 protein. The sample contains about 610,000 distinct CDR3 sequences, 15% to 20% of which appear only once. The CDR3 is 17 amino acids. The V and J ends lost 7 bases and 0 bases respectively, with 21 bases between them. The germline CDR1 and CDR2 sequences are SGHRS and YFSETQ. Findings and caveats of the study: Mostly located in CM and EM were contracting CD4+ clones, with contracting CD8+ clones located in EMRA.

A few counts support this clonotype. Its antigen is as yet unknown. Sequencing was performed on PBMCs or a T cell subset sorted from them (not recorded which). This TCR was recovered from an adult woman who had mild COVID-19 (a few samples of this study predate the infection). Cell type and time point are not known. The chain couples TRBV5-1 to TRBJ2-3, with D hard to call. The CDR3 loop reads CASQRRGGLTSTDTQYF. DNA for the CDR3: TGCGCCAGCCAGAGAAGAGGTGGCCTAACGAGCACAGATACGCAGTATTTT. Combining the CDR3 with reference TRBV5-1 and TRBJ2-3 gives the whole variable domain KAGVTQTPRYLIKTRGQQVTLSCSPISGHRSVSWYQQTPGQGLQFLFEYFSETQRNKGNFPGRFSGRQFSNSRSEMNVSTLELGDSALYLCASQRRGGLTSTDTQYFGPGTRLTVL.